The clone carrying this T cell receptor (beta chain) has only a few counts. What it binds is not known. A junction boundary mismatches the germline segment, possibly from a read error. The read terminates 3 residues before the CDR3 end, so the remaining end is supplied by the germline J gene. This CDR3 is built from 15 residues. Germline V gene data show CDR1 as SSHAT and CDR2 as FNYEAQ (reference sequence). CVID subjects were some 16 female and 25 to 35 male, aged roughly 8 to 64. These data belong to a study of T cell clonality in common variable immunodeficiency. Study findings and constraints: Fewer deletions and N-nucleotide insertions were reportedly seen in common variable immunodeficiency TCR beta sequences. CVID subjects had higher TCRbeta clonality than healthy controls, most marked in about a third. The cause of increased CVID clonality remains unclear without subpopulation sequencing. Compared with controls, CVID subjects had fewer shared TCRbeta clones.

Method: immunoSEQ multiplex PCR; TCRdb's copy keeps in-frame clones and lacks some. The profile covers 25,000 to 35,000 clones, none occurring a single time. Sequencing input: peripheral blood mononuclear cells. The chain couples TRBV7-7 to TRBJ2-2, with 10 bases fitting TRBD2. The receptor was derived from a human donor with common variable immunodeficiency. CDR3 residues: CASSLAGANTGELFF. The sequenced CDR3 bases are TGTGCTAGCAGTCTAGCGGGGGCCAACACCGGGGAG.